This T cell receptor beta chain was profiled in a study of beta chain features in type 1 diabetes. With regard to this clone: Its matching antigen is unknown.

What was sequenced were expressed TCRB transcripts, since all of the isolated RNA had been reverse transcribed. The protocol was immunoSEQ multiplex PCR, while the TCRdb copy is restricted to in-frame clones and leaves out a portion. The sample has approximately 150,000 clones, around 63% seen once. Whole-study findings and limits: Significant though moderate, a shortening of TCRB CDR3s appeared in all four CD4+ subsets of Type 1 diabetes patients.

This sequence originates from a man aged 25-45 years with type 1 diabetes. The sequencing sample was made of naive CD4+ T cells from blood.

Written as DNA, the CDR3 is TGTGCCAGCAGCAAAGCGCACGTCTCTACAGAGAACACTGAAGCTTTCTTT. Amino acid sequence: CASSKAHVSTENTEAFF. The rearrangement uses TRBV21-1 and TRBJ1-1; the D call of TRBD1 is as the table states it, not checked on the DNA. TRBV21-1 is a known pseudogene. The CDR3 runs 17 residues.